This TCR beta chain is from a study of CD8+ T cells in alopecia areata. Background on the study: Among treated patients, oral tofacitinib was administered at 5 to 10 mg twice daily. People stayed on tofacitinib for 6 to 18 months, then stopped the drug for 6 months. Findings and limits, study-wide: Under tofacitinib, fewer expanded CD8+ clones appeared among the top 100 scalp clones.

Treatment specified: oral pan-JAK inhibitor, 5-10 mg twice daily. Regarding this clone: What it binds is not known.

Germline loops: CDR1 MGHRA, CDR2 YSYEKL. This CDR3 spans 16 amino acids. Trimming at V came to 4 bases and at J to 3 bases, leaving 8 bases not matched to a gene. RNA extraction was followed by reverse transcription into cDNA, which acted as the sequencing template. Produced via immunoSEQ multiplex PCR; TCRdb's table is partial and in-frame only. The data contain roughly 140,000 clones, roughly 82% of them singletons. The rearrangement uses TRBV4-1 and TRBJ2-1; 8 bases line up with TRBD2. The sequence was obtained from a human donor with alopecia areata. The specimen was CD8+ T cells sorted from blood, collected at week 4, from a patient treated with tofacitinib. CDR3 bases: TGCGCCAGCAGCCGGTTTAGCGGGGAATACTACAATGAGCAGTTCTTC. Amino acids: CASSRFSGEYYNEQFF.